These T cell receptor beta chains were read from a single sample in a study of blood T cell repertoires in COVID-19. Sequencing was performed with immunoSEQ multiplex PCR; in TCRdb, only in-frame clones are kept and a portion is missing. Here the sample spans 150,000 to 200,000 clones, 75% to 90% being singletons. Specimen: peripheral blood. The receptors derive from a man aged 40-49 years with acute or convalescent COVID-19. The CDR3 runs from the conserved cysteine through the conserved F or W. The D gene is left open where the match is weak. Expanded clones are given a class, and other clones once, few, many or no size at all.

D: NA; size: NA; V: TRBV16; J: TRBJ1-2; DNA: TGTGCCAGCAGCCAATCGAGTCAGGGCTATGGCTACACCTTC; CDR3: CASSQSSQGYGYTF
D: NA; size: NA; V: TRBV7-9; J: TRBJ1-3; DNA: TGTGCCAGCAGCTCCCGGGGGGGGCCTGGAAACACCATATATTTT; CDR3: CASSSRGGPGNTIYF
D: NA; size: NA; V: TRBV4-2; J: TRBJ1-1; DNA: TGTGCCAGCAGCCAAGGGGGCTTCGGAGCCACTGAAGCTTTCTTT; CDR3: CASSQGGFGATEAFF
D: TRBD1; size: NA; V: TRBV7-8; J: TRBJ1-1; DNA: TGTGCCAGCAGCTACCGGGACAGGGGGCTTTTCTTT; CDR3: CASSYRDRGLFF
D: TRBD2; size: NA; V: TRBV7-9; J: TRBJ2-1; DNA: TGTGCCAGCAGCTTAGAGCCTAGCGGGGGCCCTTACAATGAGCAGTTCTTC; CDR3: CASSLEPSGGPYNEQFF
D: NA; size: NA; V: TRBV19; J: TRBJ2-5; DNA: TGTGCCAGCCAGGGGGGTTTTGAGACCCAGTACTTC; CDR3: CASQGGFETQYF
D: NA; size: once; V: TRBV7-9; J: TRBJ2-7; DNA: TGTGCCAGCAGCTCGAGGTCCTACGAGCAGTACTTC; CDR3: CASSSRSYEQYF
D: NA; size: once; V: TRBV12-3/TRBV12-4; J: TRBJ2-3; DNA: TGTGCCAGCAGTCTCACAGATACGCAGTATTTT; CDR3: CASSLTDTQYF
D: TRBD1; size: NA; V: TRBV2; J: TRBJ2-7; DNA: TGTGCCAGCAGTGAAAACAGGGGAGACGAGCAGTACTTC; CDR3: CASSENRGDEQYF
D: NA; size: NA; V: TRBV5-6; J: TRBJ1-3; DNA: TGTGCCAGCAGCTTGGAGCAGGGGACCTCTGGAAACACCATATATTTT; CDR3: CASSLEQGTSGNTIYF
D: NA; size: NA; V: TRBV5-1; J: TRBJ1-4; DNA: TGCGCCAGCAGCTTGGCCCAGGTTGGGGAAAAACTGTTTTTT; CDR3: CASSLAQVGEKLFF
D: NA; size: NA; V: TRBV7-6; J: TRBJ1-5; DNA: TGTGCCAGCAGCACCGATACAGGGCCCGTTACCCGGTCGAATCAGCCCCAGCATTTT; CDR3: CASSTDTGPVTRSNQPQHF
D: NA; size: few; V: TRBV5-1; J: TRBJ1-5; DNA: TGCGCCAGCAGCTTGGACGGGAATCAGCCCCAGCATTTT; CDR3: CASSLDGNQPQHF
D: TRBD1; size: NA; V: TRBV3-1/TRBV3-2; J: TRBJ1-1; DNA: TGTGCCAGCAGCCTTCCGGGTAGGGGGCCTAGTCCCACTGAAGCTTTCTTT; CDR3: CASSLPGRGPSPTEAFF
D: NA; size: NA; V: TRBV3-1/TRBV3-2; J: TRBJ2-1; DNA: TGTGCCAGCAGCATACAACCCGGGTCCCTTGGATCTGAGCAGTTCTTC; CDR3: CASSIQPGSLGSEQFF